Each of the 21 T cell receptor beta chains below was sequenced from the same sample in a study of OX40 agonist ivuxolimab in advanced cancers. Clones were read by immunoSEQ multiplex PCR, and TCRdb kept only the in-frame ones, dropping some. The data contain about 28,000 clones, about 84% of them singletons. The sample was CD4+ or CD8+ T cells sorted from blood, taken in a trial of the OX40 agonist ivuxolimab. These receptors were taken from an adult with an advanced solid tumor such as melanoma, head and neck, liver or kidney cancer.

The chain couples TRBV2 to TRBJ2-7, with a tentative D call TRBD1 (6 bases). The CDR3 is 14 residues long. The V gene's germline CDR1 is SNHLY and CDR2 FYNNEI. V lost 10 bases and J 1 base, leaving 17 bases between the germline ends. The DNA for the CDR3 is TGTGCCACCTCTGCCGCGACAGGTTCCTACGAGCAGTACTTC. Translation gives CATSAATGSYEQYF.

The J gene is TRBJ2-5, the V gene TRBV7-9, with TRBD2 identical over 15 bases. This CDR3 region has 17 residues. Germline CDR1 is SEHNR and CDR2 is FQNEAQ (reference sequence). V shed 6 bases, J shed 0 bases, and the junction held 5 bases outside the gene matches. The chain's CDR3 is CASRRTSGRADQETQYF. CDR3 bases: TGTGCCAGCAGACGGACTAGCGGGAGGGCCGACCAAGAGACCCAGTACTTC.

V and J are TRBV7-3 and TRBJ2-3, with 15 bases identical to TRBD2. The J segment lost 3 bases and the V segment lost 1 base, leaving 5 bases of the junction unmatched. The germline CDR1 and CDR2 sequences are SGHTA and FQGTGA. This CDR3 comprises 18 residues. The CDR3 is CASSLRTSGRADTDTQYF. The CDR3 DNA sequence: TGTGCCAGCAGCTTAAGGACTAGCGGGAGGGCCGATACAGATACGCAGTATTTT.

The chain combines TRBV5-6 with TRBJ2-5; D perhaps matches TRBD1 (5 bases). Trimming left V 2 bases short and J 4 bases short, with 12 bases between. CDR1 is SGHDT, CDR2 YYEEEE, per germline. The CDR3 totals 14 residues. CDR3: CASSFLQVLETQYF. In DNA form, the CDR3 reads TGTGCCAGCAGCTTTCTACAGGTTCTAGAGACCCAGTACTTC.

The genes are TRBV4-1 and TRBJ2-3, with TRBD2 identical over 7 bases. The CDR3 length is 16 residues. Germline V gives CDR1 MGHRA, CDR2 YSYEKL. Trimming took 0 bases from V and 0 from J; bases not matched to a gene: 3. The DNA for the CDR3 is TGCGCCAGCAGCCAAGATGGTAGCGGGAGCACAGATACGCAGTATTTT. Its translation: CASSQDGSGSTDTQYF.

The rearrangement links TRBV27 to TRBJ2-7; no clear D gene. The CDR3 contains 13 residues. Trimming removed 4 bases at V and 1 base at J, with 8 bases between. The germline V gene has CDR1 MNHEY and CDR2 SMNVEV (reference sequence). CDR3 in amino acids: CASSWGSSYEQYF. As DNA, the CDR3 is TGTGCCAGCAGTTGGGGAAGTTCCTACGAGCAGTACTTC.

In its sample, this clone was seen a few times. V gene TRBV27 combines with J gene TRBJ2-7, with TRBD2 as a possible D gene (6 bases). This CDR3 region has 13 residues. Trimming removed 6 bases from V and 0 bases from J, with 9 bases in between. Germline V lookup: CDR1 MNHEY, CDR2 SMNVEV (reference sequence). The CDR3 nucleotides read TGTGCCAGCAGGGGGAGGACCTCCTACGAGCAGTACTTC. Translated: CASRGRTSYEQYF.

The V call is TRBV6-5, the J call TRBJ2-5; D unresolved. The V and J ends lost 5 bases and 0 bases respectively, with 10 bases between them. This CDR3 region has 14 residues. Germline CDR1 and CDR2: MNHEY and SVGAGI. The CDR3 sequence: CASSATPYQETQYF. The CDR3 DNA reads TGTGCCAGCAGTGCAACACCGTACCAAGAGACCCAGTACTTC.

This chain joins TRBV10-2 and TRBJ1-5; D not resolved. Germline CDR1 reads WSHSY; CDR2 reads SAAADI. V lost 3 bases to trimming and J lost 4 bases, with 22 bases between them. The CDR3 contains 18 residues. The DNA for the CDR3 is TGCGCCAGCAGTGAAGACGGGTTAGACATGGGATGGAATCAGCCCCAGCATTTT. Translating gives CASSEDGLDMGWNQPQHF.

The rearrangement uses TRBV5-6 and TRBJ2-3, with D maybe TRBD2 (6 bases). The CDR3 length is 14 residues. The V and J ends lost 3 bases and 6 bases respectively, with 14 bases between them. Looked up from germline, CDR1 is SGHDT and CDR2 is YYEEEE. The CDR3 protein is CASSSWDSFDTQYF. Here the CDR3 DNA reads TGTGCCAGCAGCTCCTGGGACTCGTTTGATACGCAGTATTTT.

This clone has more than one count but fewer than ten. The genes are TRBV9 and TRBJ1-3; TRBD1 might be the D (5 bases). The germline V gene encodes CDR1 SGDLS and CDR2 YYNGEE. V shed 2 bases and J shed 0 bases, with 12 bases lying between them. CDR3 size: 16 residues. The CDR3 nucleotides read TGTGCCAGCAGCGTTGATAACAGGCACTCTGGAAACACCATATATTTT. It is translated as CASSVDNRHSGNTIYF.

The chain employs TRBV30 and TRBJ2-1; D gene uncertain. V gave up 2 bases and J gave up 6 bases, with 11 bases separating them. Germline CDR1 reads GTSNPN; CDR2 reads SVGIG (reference sequence). The CDR3 extends over 13 amino acids. The CDR3 sequence is CAWSHLGFNEQFF. The CDR3 DNA follows: TGTGCCTGGAGTCATTTAGGGTTCAATGAGCAGTTCTTC.

To note about this clone: Given a much more abundant clone one base away, this may be a read error. The same CDR3 also results from other DNA sequences found in this sample. The chain carries TRBV7-3 and TRBJ1-2; D ambiguous. The V end lost 3 bases, the J end lost 0 bases, and 5 bases lay between the germline ends. There are 13 residues in the CDR3. The germline V gene encodes CDR1 SGHTA and CDR2 FQGTGA. This CDR3 reads CASSLTANYGYTF. CDR3 nucleotide sequence: TGTGCCAGCAGCTTGACCGCTAACTATGGCTACACCTTC.

J is TRBJ2-1 and V is TRBV13; D unresolved. The CDR3 covers 15 residues. Germline V CDR1 and CDR2: PRHDT, FYEKMQ (reference sequence). V shed 2 bases and J shed 4 bases, with 12 bases lying between them. In DNA form, the CDR3 reads TGTGCCAGCAGCTTATCGTCCAGGTTTTACAATGAGCAGTTCTTC. It encodes CASSLSSRFYNEQFF.

The chain links TRBV25-1 to TRBJ2-7, with a possible D match to TRBD1 (6 bases). Germline V gene lookup returns CDR1 MGHDK and CDR2 SYGVNS. V lost 2 bases, J lost 7 bases, and 18 bases lay in between. This CDR3 contains 15 residues. The CDR3 DNA sequence: TGTGCCAGCAGTGAAAACCCGGGACAATCGTCTGAGCAGTACTTC. Translation gives CASSENPGQSSEQYF.

This clone was observed once. This CDR3 is CASSLVFETSGVDTQYF. For the CDR3, the DNA is TGTGCCAGCAGTTTAGTCTTCGAGACTAGCGGGGTAGATACGCAGTATTTT. The chain uses TRBV27 and TRBJ2-3; 11 bases fit TRBD2. The CDR3 spans 17 residues. Germline values: CDR1 MNHEY, CDR2 SMNVEV (reference sequence). V gave up 2 bases and J gave up 5 bases; unmatched junction bases: 9.

The gene calls are TRBV5-8 and TRBJ2-3; a possible D gene is TRBD2 (6 bases). V lost 4 bases and J lost 0, with 12 bases in between. This CDR3 spans 15 amino acids. CDR1 and CDR2 from the germline V gene are SGHTS and YDEGEE. The CDR3 loop is CASSLEGWSTDTQYF. In DNA form, the CDR3 reads TGTGCCAGCAGCCTGGAGGGGTGGAGCACAGATACGCAGTATTTT.

The gene calls are TRBV6-5 and TRBJ2-7; a weak D match, TRBD1 (7 bases). Trimming took off 6 bases at V and 5 bases at J, with 14 bases between the two ends. Germline CDR1 reads MNHEY; CDR2 reads SVGAGI. The CDR3 is made up of 13 amino acids. The CDR3 protein is CASRGGLADEQYF. CDR3 nucleotide sequence: TGTGCCAGCAGAGGGGGCTTAGCGGACGAGCAGTACTTC.

The chain is built from TRBV9 and TRBJ1-1; D is undetermined. V was pared by 0 bases and J by 3 bases, with 6 bases between. Germline values: CDR1 SGDLS, CDR2 YYNGEE. The CDR3 length is 13 residues. The CDR3 DNA sequence: TGTGCCAGCAGCGTAGGGGTTTACACTGAAGCTTTCTTT. Protein product: CASSVGVYTEAFF.

This clone is termed medium-sized. J is TRBJ2-7 and V is TRBV12-5; tentatively, D is TRBD1 or TRBD2 (5 bases each). V lost 8 bases to trimming and J lost 5 bases, with 13 bases between them. Germline V lookup: CDR1 LGHNT, CDR2 FRNRAP. This CDR3 is built from 12 residues. The DNA of the CDR3 is TGTGCTAGTCGAATAGGGACCAACGAGCAGTACTTC. Translating it yields CASRIGTNEQYF.

The J gene is TRBJ2-7, the V gene TRBV4-1; TRBD1 aligns across 9 bases. The CDR3 has 16 residues. V lost 0 bases to trimming and J lost 2 bases; unmatched junction nucleotides: 5. The germline CDR1 and CDR2 sequences are MGHRA and YSYEKL. The CDR3 DNA follows: TGCGCCAGCAGCCAAGAAGCAGGACAGGGGACCTACGAGCAGTACTTC. This codes for CASSQEAGQGTYEQYF.